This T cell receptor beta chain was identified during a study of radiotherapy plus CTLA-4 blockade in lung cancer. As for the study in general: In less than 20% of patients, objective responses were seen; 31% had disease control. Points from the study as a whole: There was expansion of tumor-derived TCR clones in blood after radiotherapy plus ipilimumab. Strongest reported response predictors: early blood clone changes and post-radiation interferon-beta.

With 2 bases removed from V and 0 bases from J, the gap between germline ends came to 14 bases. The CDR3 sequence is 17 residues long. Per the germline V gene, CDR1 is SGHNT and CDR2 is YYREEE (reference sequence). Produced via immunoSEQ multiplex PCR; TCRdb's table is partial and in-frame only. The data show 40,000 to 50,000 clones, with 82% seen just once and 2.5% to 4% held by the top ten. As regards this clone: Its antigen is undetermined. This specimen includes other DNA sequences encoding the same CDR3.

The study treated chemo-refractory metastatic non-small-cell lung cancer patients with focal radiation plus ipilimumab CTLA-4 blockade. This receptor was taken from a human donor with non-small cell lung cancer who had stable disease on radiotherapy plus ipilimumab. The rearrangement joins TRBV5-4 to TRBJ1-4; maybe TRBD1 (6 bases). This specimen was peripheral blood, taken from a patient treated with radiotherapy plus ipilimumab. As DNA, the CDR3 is TGTGCCAGCAGCTTCAGGGGACACGTTGCAACTAATGAAAAACTGTTTTTT. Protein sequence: CASSFRGHVATNEKLFF.